This T cell receptor (beta chain) came from a study of blood T cell repertoires in COVID-19. On the study more broadly: Both acute and convalescent COVID-19 samples were obtained from the United States, Italy and Spain.

The germline gives CDR1 SNHLY, CDR2 FYNNEI. The CDR3 consists of 15 residues. The junction had 5 bases not matched to a gene; V was cut back by 6 bases and J by 7 bases. Data came from immunoSEQ multiplex PCR; TCRdb stores just in-frame clones and leaves some out. There are fewer than 350,000 clones in the sample; 75% to 95% occur only once, and 6.5% to 8% lies in the top ten. The sequence was collected from a woman aged 25 to 39 with COVID-19, enrolled during active disease. The J gene is TRBJ2-2, the V gene TRBV2, with 13 positions matching TRBD2. Material for sequencing was peripheral blood. DNA of the CDR3: TGTGCCAGCAGAGAACTAGCGGGAGGGGTCGGGGAGCTGTTTTTT. Its protein product is CASRELAGGVGELFF. The full variable domain, completed using reference TRBV2 and TRBJ2-2, is EPEVTQTPSHQVTQMGQEVILRCVPISNHLYFYWYRQILGQKVEFLVSFYNNEISEKSEIFDDQFSVERPDGSNFTLKIRSTKLEDSAMYFCASRELAGGVGELFFGEGSRLTVL.